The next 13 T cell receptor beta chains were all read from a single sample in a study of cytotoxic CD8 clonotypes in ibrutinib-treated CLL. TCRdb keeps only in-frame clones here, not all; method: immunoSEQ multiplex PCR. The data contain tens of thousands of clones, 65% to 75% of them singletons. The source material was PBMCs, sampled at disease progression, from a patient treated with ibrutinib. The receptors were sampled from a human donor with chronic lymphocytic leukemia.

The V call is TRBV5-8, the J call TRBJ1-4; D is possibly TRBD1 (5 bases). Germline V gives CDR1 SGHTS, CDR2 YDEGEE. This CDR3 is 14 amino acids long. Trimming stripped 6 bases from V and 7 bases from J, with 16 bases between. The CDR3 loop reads CASTTRVGGEKLFF. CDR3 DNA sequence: TGTGCCAGCACCACGCGGGTTGGGGGTGAAAAACTGTTTTTT.

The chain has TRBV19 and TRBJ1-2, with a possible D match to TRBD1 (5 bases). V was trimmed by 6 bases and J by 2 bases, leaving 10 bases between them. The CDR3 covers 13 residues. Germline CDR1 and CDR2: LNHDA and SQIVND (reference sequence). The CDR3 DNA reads TGTGCCAGTAGGATTGGGGGAAACTATGGCTACACCTTC. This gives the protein CASRIGGNYGYTF.

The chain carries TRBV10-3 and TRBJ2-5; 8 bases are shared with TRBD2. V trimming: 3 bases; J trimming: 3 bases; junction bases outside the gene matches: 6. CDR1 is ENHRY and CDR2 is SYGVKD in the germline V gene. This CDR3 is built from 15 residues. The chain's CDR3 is CAISDPGLAKETQYF. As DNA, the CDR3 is TGTGCCATCAGTGATCCAGGACTAGCAAAAGAGACCCAGTACTTC.

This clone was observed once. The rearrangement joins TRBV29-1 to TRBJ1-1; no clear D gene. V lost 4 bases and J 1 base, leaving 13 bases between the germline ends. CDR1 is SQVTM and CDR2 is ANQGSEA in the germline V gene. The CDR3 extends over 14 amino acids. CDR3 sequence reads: CSVVSFQANTEAFF. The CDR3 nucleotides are TGCAGCGTTGTAAGTTTCCAGGCGAACACTGAAGCTTTCTTT.

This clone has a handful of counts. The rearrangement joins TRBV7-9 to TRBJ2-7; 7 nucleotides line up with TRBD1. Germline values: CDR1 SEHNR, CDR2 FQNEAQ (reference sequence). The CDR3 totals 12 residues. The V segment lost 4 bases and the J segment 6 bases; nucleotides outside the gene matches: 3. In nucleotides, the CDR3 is TGTGCCAGCAGCTCACAGGGGACCGAGCAGTACTTC. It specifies CASSSQGTEQYF.

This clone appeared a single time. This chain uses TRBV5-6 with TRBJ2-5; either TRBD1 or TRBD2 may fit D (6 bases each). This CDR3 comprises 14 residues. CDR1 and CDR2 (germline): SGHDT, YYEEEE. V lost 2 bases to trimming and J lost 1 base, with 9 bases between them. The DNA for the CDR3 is TGTGCCAGCAGCTTATGGGGGGCCCAAGAGACCCAGTACTTC. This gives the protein CASSLWGAQETQYF.

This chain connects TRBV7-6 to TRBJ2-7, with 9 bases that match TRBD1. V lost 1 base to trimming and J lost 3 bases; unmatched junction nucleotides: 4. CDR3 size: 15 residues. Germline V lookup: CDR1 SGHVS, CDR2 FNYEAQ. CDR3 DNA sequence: TGTGCCAGCAGCTTAGAAGGGACAGGGTACTACGAGCAGTACTTC. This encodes CASSLEGTGYYEQYF.

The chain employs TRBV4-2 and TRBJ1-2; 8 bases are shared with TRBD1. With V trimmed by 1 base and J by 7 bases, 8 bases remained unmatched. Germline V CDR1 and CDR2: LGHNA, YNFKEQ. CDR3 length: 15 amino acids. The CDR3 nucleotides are TGTGCCAGCAGCCAAGTGCAGGGGGCTATGGGTGGCTACACCTTC. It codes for CASSQVQGAMGGYTF.

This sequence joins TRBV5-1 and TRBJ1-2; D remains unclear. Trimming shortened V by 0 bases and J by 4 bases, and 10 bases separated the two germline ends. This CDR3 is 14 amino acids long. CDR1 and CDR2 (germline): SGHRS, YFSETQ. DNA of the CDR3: TGCGCCAGCAGCTTGGCAGGAAACATCTATGGCTACACCTTC. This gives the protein CASSLAGNIYGYTF.

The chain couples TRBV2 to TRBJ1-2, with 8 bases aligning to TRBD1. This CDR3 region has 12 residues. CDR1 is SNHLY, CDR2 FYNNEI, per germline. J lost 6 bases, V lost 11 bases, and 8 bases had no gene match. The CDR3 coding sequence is TGTGCCCGGGGGCAGGGGGCGAATGGCTACACCTTC. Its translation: CARGQGANGYTF.

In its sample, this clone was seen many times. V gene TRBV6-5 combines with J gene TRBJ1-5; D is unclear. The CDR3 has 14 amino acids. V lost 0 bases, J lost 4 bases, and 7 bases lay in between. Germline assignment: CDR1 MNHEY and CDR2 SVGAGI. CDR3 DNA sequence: TGTGCCAGCAGTTACTCGAGTAGGAATCAGCCCCAGCATTTT. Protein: CASSYSSRNQPQHF.

This CDR3 is CASSRLGLVEAFF. Here the CDR3 DNA reads TGTGCCAGCAGCCGTTTAGGGTTGGTTGAAGCTTTCTTT. The chain uses TRBV7-8 and TRBJ1-1, with D unclear. Germline CDR1 is SGHVS and CDR2 is FQNEAQ. This CDR3 contains 13 residues. Trimming took 5 bases from V and 7 from J, leaving 14 bases between them.

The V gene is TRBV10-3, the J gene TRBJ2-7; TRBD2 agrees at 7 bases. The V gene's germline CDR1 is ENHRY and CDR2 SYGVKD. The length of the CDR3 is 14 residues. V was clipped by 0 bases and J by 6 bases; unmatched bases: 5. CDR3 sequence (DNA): TGTGCCATCAGTGAGTCTTCAGCTAGCGGCGAGCAGTACTTC. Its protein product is CAISESSASGEQYF.